The 21 T cell receptor beta chains presented below share a single source sample, sequenced in a study of CD8+ T cells in alopecia areata. Treatment of the sample: oral pan-JAK inhibitor, 5-10 mg twice daily. After isolation, RNA underwent reverse transcription to generate cDNA as the sequencing template. Profiling relied on immunoSEQ multiplex PCR, and the TCRdb table lists in-frame clones only, not all of them. Of some 170,000 clones listed, approximately 52% are singletons. The material was CD4+ T cells sorted from blood, obtained at approximately week 60, from a patient treated with tofacitinib. The receptors originated from a human donor with alopecia areata.

The chain uses TRBV4-1 and TRBJ2-7; tentatively, D is TRBD2 (6 bases). This CDR3 region has 19 residues. From germline, CDR1 is MGHRA and CDR2 YSYEKL. Trimming left V 0 bases short and J 3 bases short, with 24 bases between. CDR3 in amino acids: CASSQDRPMLSGEGYEQYF. DNA for the CDR3: TGCGCCAGCAGCCAAGATAGGCCCATGTTGTCGGGGGAAGGCTACGAGCAGTACTTC.

This clone was found a few times. This chain links TRBV30 with TRBJ2-5; perhaps TRBD1 as D (6 bases). This CDR3 region has 14 residues. The V end was cut by 2 bases, the J end by 0 bases, with 10 bases between. Germline V gene sequence: CDR1 GTSNPN, CDR2 SVGIG (reference sequence). The CDR3 DNA is TGTGCCTGGAGTAGGGGGAGTTACCAAGAGACCCAGTACTTC. This sequence encodes CAWSRGSYQETQYF.

This clone was recorded a few times. J is TRBJ2-1 and V is TRBV18, with TRBD2 matching over 10 bases. CDR1 KGHSH and CDR2 LQKENI come from the germline V gene. V shed 0 bases and J 0 bases; nucleotides not matched to a gene: 8. This CDR3 has 19 amino acids. CDR3 residues: CASSPPTTSGVSSYNEQFF. CDR3 bases: TGTGCCAGCTCACCACCGACCACTAGCGGGGTGAGCTCCTACAATGAGCAGTTCTTC.

The chain carries TRBV29-1 and TRBJ2-1; tentatively, D is TRBD1 (5 bases). Trimming removed 6 bases at V and 5 bases at J, with 20 bases between. The CDR3 runs 15 residues. From germline, CDR1 is SQVTM and CDR2 ANQGSEA. In nucleotides, the CDR3 is TGCAGCGTCTCCCTTACCACCAAAGGGGACAATGAGCAGTTCTTC. It specifies CSVSLTTKGDNEQFF.

The chain carries TRBV7-3 and TRBJ2-2; D unresolved. Trimming pared 5 bases from V and 8 bases from J, leaving 15 bases between. Germline values: CDR1 SGHTA, CDR2 FQGTGA. The CDR3 contains 14 residues. The CDR3 here is CASSPDTRLGELFF. In DNA form, the CDR3 reads TGTGCCAGCAGCCCTGATACCCGACTGGGGGAGCTGTTTTTT. Complete variable domain (other parts from reference TRBV7-3 and TRBJ2-2): GAGVSQTPSNKVTEKGKYVELRCDPISGHTALYWYRQSLGQGPEFLIYFQGTGAADDSGLPNDRFFAVRPEGSVSTLKIQRTERGDSAVYLCASSPDTRLGELFFGEGSRLTVL.

The V call is TRBV20-1, the J call TRBJ1-2, with unresolved D. This CDR3 region has 11 residues. Germline loops: CDR1 DFQATT, CDR2 SNEGSKA (reference sequence). CDR3 amino acids: CSTSANYGYTF. The CDR3 region has the DNA TGCAGCACTTCTGCTAACTATGGCTACACCTTC.

This chain links TRBV4-1 with TRBJ2-7, with D uncertain. Germline CDR1 and CDR2: MGHRA and YSYEKL. V lost 0 bases and J lost 2, with 14 bases in between. The CDR3 consists of 16 residues. CDR3 DNA: TGCGCCAGCAGCCAAGATCTGGGTGGCTCCCCCTACGAGCAGTACTTC. Translation gives CASSQDLGGSPYEQYF.

The CDR3 DNA reads as TGCGCCAGCAGCTCCCTGGGGGATAAGACTGAAGCTTTCTTT. Translation: CASSSLGDKTEAFF. The chain employs TRBV5-1 and TRBJ1-1; D is possibly TRBD1 (5 bases). CDR1 SGHRS and CDR2 YFSETQ come from the germline V gene. This CDR3 region has 14 residues. Between the trimmed V and J ends, which lost 3 bases and 5 bases, there was a span of 14 bases.

The J gene is TRBJ1-4, the V gene TRBV5-1; perhaps TRBD1 as D (6 bases). The CDR3 is made up of 14 amino acids. The germline V gene encodes CDR1 SGHRS and CDR2 YFSETQ. V was clipped by 5 bases and J by 4 bases, with 12 bases between them. For the CDR3, the DNA is TGCGCCAGCAGGACAGACAGGCTTAATGAAAAACTGTTTTTT. Protein product: CASRTDRLNEKLFF.

This clone was recorded only once. The gene calls are TRBV6-6 and TRBJ2-5; possible D gene TRBD1, 6 bases. Germline V gene data show CDR1 as MNHNY and CDR2 as SVGAGI (reference sequence). Trimming stripped 8 bases from V and 5 bases from J, with 21 bases between. The CDR3 length is 15 residues. CDR3 DNA sequence: TGTGCCAGCGGAAATACAGGGTTGAGGCGGGAGACCCAGTACTTC. Translated: CASGNTGLRRETQYF.

The table lists this clone with a count of one. The rearrangement links TRBV5-6 to TRBJ2-4, with D possibly matching TRBD1 (6 bases). CDR1 and CDR2 (germline): SGHDT, YYEEEE. V lost 0 bases to trimming and J lost 3 bases, with 13 bases between them. The CDR3 runs to 16 residues. In DNA form, the CDR3 reads TGTGCCAGCAGCTTGGTGGGGGCCAGTGGCAAAAACATTCAGTACTTC. It translates to CASSLVGASGKNIQYF.

The rearrangement links TRBV2 to TRBJ2-1, with 7 bases lining up with TRBD1. Germline-derived CDR1 and CDR2 are SNHLY and FYNNEI. V lost 8 bases, J lost 2 bases, and 3 bases stayed unmatched. The CDR3 is 13 residues long. DNA for the CDR3: TGTGCCAGCGAACAGGGGACCTACAATGAGCAGTTCTTC. Protein product: CASEQGTYNEQFF.

This clone appeared once. The V call is TRBV14, the J call TRBJ1-4; D unclear. CDR3 size: 15 residues. V was pared by 4 bases and J by 6 bases, with 15 bases between. The V gene's germline CDR1 is SGHDN and CDR2 FVKESK. The CDR3 sequence: CASSLRKTADEKLFF. CDR3 sequence (DNA): TGTGCCAGCAGCCTACGGAAAACGGCCGATGAAAAACTGTTTTTT.

This clone turned up a few times. At one end, the junction sequence differs from germline, possibly due to a read error. The chain has TRBV7-7 and TRBJ2-3; 9 positions agree with TRBD2. CDR3 length: 15 residues. From germline, CDR1 is SSHAT and CDR2 FNYEAQ (reference sequence). The CDR3 protein is CASSPSGARTDTQYF. In DNA form, the CDR3 reads TGTGCTAGCAGCCCTAGCGGGGCCCGCACAGATACGCAGTATTTT. Based on the CDR3 plus reference TRBV7-7 and TRBJ2-3, the full variable domain is GAGVSQSPRYKVTKRGQDVTLRCDPISSHATLYWYQQALGQGPEFLTYFNYEAQPDKSGLPSDRFSAERPEGSISTLTIQRTEQRDSAMYRCASSPSGARTDTQYFGPGTRLTVL.

With regard to this clone: Other DNA sequences in this sample translate to the same CDR3. The CDR3 DNA follows: TGTGCCAGCAGTGACAGCAACTATGGCTACACCTTC. Translation: CASSDSNYGYTF. The rearrangement links TRBV6-1 to TRBJ1-2; D is uncertain. V dropped 3 bases and J dropped 2 bases, with 4 bases sitting between them. CDR3 length: 12 amino acids. The germline CDR1 and CDR2 sequences are MNHNS and SASEGT.

The chain uses TRBV5-1 and TRBJ2-3, with TRBD1 matching over 10 bases. CDR1 and CDR2 (germline): SGHRS, YFSETQ. This CDR3 is built from 16 residues. V shed 5 bases, J shed 3 bases, and the junction held 9 bases outside the gene matches. The CDR3 DNA is TGCGCCAGCAGATCGCCGGGACAGGGGAGGACAGATACGCAGTATTTT. Translating gives CASRSPGQGRTDTQYF.

V and J are TRBV6-5 and TRBJ1-6; D unresolved. Deletions cut 0 bases from V and 13 bases from J, with 7 bases between. The CDR3 extends over 12 amino acids. Germline CDR1 and CDR2: MNHEY and SVGAGI. The DNA of the CDR3 is TGTGCCAGCAGTTACTCCAGTTCCCCCCTCCACTTT. Translation: CASSYSSSPLHF.

The chain uses TRBV5-1 and TRBJ2-7; 9 bases agree with TRBD2. This CDR3 has 15 amino acids. Germline CDR1 reads SGHRS; CDR2 reads YFSETQ. The J segment lost 3 bases and the V segment lost 4 bases, leaving 8 bases of the junction unmatched. The CDR3 reads CASSARLAESYEQYF. CDR3 DNA: TGCGCCAGCAGCGCAAGACTAGCGGAGAGCTACGAGCAGTACTTC.

The chain joins TRBV15 to TRBJ2-6; D is unclear. Germline values: CDR1 LNHNV, CDR2 YYDKDF (reference sequence). V was trimmed by 0 bases and J by 2 bases, leaving 5 bases between them. CDR3 length: 15 amino acids. The CDR3 DNA is TGTGCCACCAGCAGAGATAAGCCTGGGGCCAACGTCCTGACTTTC. Amino acid sequence: CATSRDKPGANVLTF.

This chain joins TRBV7-9 and TRBJ1-1; D is unresolved. Germline CDR1 and CDR2: SEHNR and FQNEAQ (reference sequence). The CDR3 length is 17 residues. V was shortened by 2 bases and J by 5 bases, with 21 bases between the two germline ends. The CDR3 spells CASSLKAPLRVGTEAFF. CDR3 bases: TGTGCCAGCAGCTTAAAGGCCCCCCTCCGGGTTGGGACTGAAGCTTTCTTT.

The rearrangement uses TRBV19 and TRBJ1-5, with TRBD1 matching over 10 bases. The V gene's germline CDR1 is LNHDA and CDR2 SQIVND (reference sequence). The CDR3 consists of 17 residues. Losses at the gene ends were 5 bases for V and 3 bases for J; bases not matched to a gene: 10. In nucleotides, the CDR3 is TGTGCCAGTAGTTATCTCCGGGACAGGGGTTCCAATCAGCCCCAGCATTTT. This sequence encodes CASSYLRDRGSNQPQHF.